A selection of T cell receptor beta chains follows, all from one sample in a study of blood T cell repertoires in COVID-19. Data came from immunoSEQ multiplex PCR; TCRdb stores just in-frame clones and leaves some out. The sample comprises 400,000 or so clones, 70% to 90% of which are singletons, and less than 2% rests with the top ten. The specimen was peripheral blood. These receptors all come from a woman in her forties with COVID-19, enrolled during active disease. Both conserved end residues are part of each CDR3. Fields, in order: J gene, V gene, clone size, D gene, CDR3 DNA, CDR3 protein. D genes are given only for firm matches. Expanded clones are given a class, and other clones once, few, many or no size at all.

>TRBJ1-1|TRBV5-1|-|TRBD1
TGCGCCAGCAGCTCCTCCAGACAGGGGGCTGGGGACACTGAAGCTTTCTTT
CASSSSRQGAGDTEAFF
>TRBJ2-6|TRBV28|-|TRBD2
TGTGCCAGCACTACGGGAGGGCCTTTATCTGGGGCCAACGTCCTGACTTTC
CASTTGGPLSGANVLTF
>TRBJ2-5|TRBV10-3|-|-
TGTGCCATCAGTGGTCAGCAAGAGACCCAGTACTTC
CAISGQQETQYF
>TRBJ1-1|TRBV7-2|-|-
TGTGCCAGCAGCTTAGGGAGAGGTTATGAAGCTTTCTTT
CASSLGRGYEAFF
>TRBJ2-5|TRBV18|-|-
TGTGCCAGCTCACCACCGTTACGGCAAGAGACCCAGTACTTC
CASSPPLRQETQYF
>TRBJ2-6|TRBV7-3|once|TRBD1
TGTGCCAGCAGCCCGCAGACAGGGTTCGGGGCCAACGTCCTGACTTTC
CASSPQTGFGANVLTF
>TRBJ1-2|TRBV2|-|-
TGTGCCAGCAGTGTTCCAGCGCCTATCTCCACCTTC
CASSVPAPISTF
>TRBJ1-2|TRBV7-2|-|-
TGTGCCAGCAGCTTCGGGGTCTTTGGTTCTGGGTTTTATGGCTACACCTTC
CASSFGVFGSGFYGYTF
>TRBJ2-6|TRBV7-9|-|-
TGTGCCAGCAGCCTATGGGCTCAGGGCCCTGGGGCCAACGTCCTGACTTTC
CASSLWAQGPGANVLTF
>TRBJ1-2|TRBV27|-|TRBD1
TGTGCCAGCAGCTTTAGGGACAGCGATGGCTACACCTTC
CASSFRDSDGYTF
>TRBJ1-5|TRBV9|-|-
TGTGCCAGCAGCGTAGAGCCTGGGGCCGGTCAGCCCCAGCATTTT
CASSVEPGAGQPQHF
>TRBJ1-6|TRBV28|once|TRBD1
TGTGCCAGCAGTATCGCGGGACAGGGGGTAATTTGGAATTCACCCCTCCACTTT
CASSIAGQGVIWNSPLHF
>TRBJ1-2|TRBV20-1|-|TRBD1
TGCAGTGCTAGTCACCGGGACAGGGCTAATGGCTACACCTTC
CSASHRDRANGYTF
>TRBJ1-5|TRBV28|-|-
TGTGCCAGCGGGGAGGCAGATGATCAGCCCCAGCATTTT
CASGEADDQPQHF
>TRBJ1-1|TRBV7-2|-|-
TGTGCCAGCAGCTTATATTCGGTTCCGAACACTGAAGCTTTCTTT
CASSLYSVPNTEAFF
>TRBJ1-5|TRBV23-1|-|-
TGCGCCAGCAGTCAATCGTCAGAGGCAAGTCTCAATCAGCCCCAGCATTTT
CASSQSSEASLNQPQHF
>TRBJ1-6|TRBV6-4|-|-
TGTGCCAGCAGTGACTCCGGGAAATCACCCCTCCACTTT
CASSDSGKSPLHF
>TRBJ1-5|TRBV9|-|TRBD1
TGTGCCAGCAGCCCACCGGGACAGCCTTCGCCCCAGCATTTT
CASSPPGQPSPQHF
>TRBJ2-1|TRBV24-1|-|-
TGTGCCACCAGTGATTCCCTAGCGCCTAGCGATGAGCAGTTCTTC
CATSDSLAPSDEQFF